The present T cell receptor beta chain was sequenced within a study of CD8 T cells in Susac syndrome. Reverse transcription of roughly 0.5 to 1 ug RNA was carried out with random hexamers. MiXCR, run by TCRdb on the immunoSEQ multiplex PCR reads, gives a single entry per CDR3 protein. The data show about 280,000 distinct CDR3 sequences, 70% to 90% seen once. This receptor was taken from a human donor with multiple sclerosis. The specimen sequenced was CD8+ T cells from PBMCs.

CDR3 sequence reads: CASSLAEETYEQYF. DNA of the CDR3: TGTGCCAGCAGCTTAGCCGAGGAGACCTACGAGCAGTACTTC. The rearrangement links TRBV7-6 to TRBJ2-7, with D unclear. Trimming left V 0 bases short and J 2 bases short, with 8 bases between. This CDR3 is built from 14 residues. Germline V CDR1 and CDR2: SGHVS, FNYEAQ.